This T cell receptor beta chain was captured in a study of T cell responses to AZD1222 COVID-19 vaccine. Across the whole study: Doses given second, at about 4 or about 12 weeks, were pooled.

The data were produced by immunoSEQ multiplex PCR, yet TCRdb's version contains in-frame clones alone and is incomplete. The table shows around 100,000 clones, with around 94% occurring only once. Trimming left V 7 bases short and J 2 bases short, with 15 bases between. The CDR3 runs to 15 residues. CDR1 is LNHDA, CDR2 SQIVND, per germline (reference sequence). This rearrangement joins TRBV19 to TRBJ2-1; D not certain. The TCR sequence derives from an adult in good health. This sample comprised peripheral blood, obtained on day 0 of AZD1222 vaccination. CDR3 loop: CASNVRSGAYNEQFF. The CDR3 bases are TGTGCCAGTAATGTTCGGAGTGGGGCCTACAATGAGCAGTTCTTC.